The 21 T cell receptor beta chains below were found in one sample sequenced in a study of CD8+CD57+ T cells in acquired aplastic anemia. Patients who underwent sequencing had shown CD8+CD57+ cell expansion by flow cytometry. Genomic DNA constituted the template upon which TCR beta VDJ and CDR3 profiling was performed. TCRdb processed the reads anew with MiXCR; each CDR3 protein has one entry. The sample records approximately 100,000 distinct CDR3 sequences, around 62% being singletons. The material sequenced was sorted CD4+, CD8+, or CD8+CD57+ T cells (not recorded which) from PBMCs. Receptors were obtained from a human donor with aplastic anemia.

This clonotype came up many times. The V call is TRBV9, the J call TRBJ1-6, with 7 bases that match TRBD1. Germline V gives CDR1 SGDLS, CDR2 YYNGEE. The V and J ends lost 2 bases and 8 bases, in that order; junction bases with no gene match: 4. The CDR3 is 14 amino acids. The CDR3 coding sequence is TGTGCCAGCAGCGTTTCAGGGGGTGATTCACCCCTCCACTTT. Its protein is CASSVSGGDSPLHF. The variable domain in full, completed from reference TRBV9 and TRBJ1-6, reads DSGVTQTPKHLITATGQRVTLRCSPRSGDLSVYWYQQSLDQGLQFLIQYYNGEERAKGNILERFSAQQFPDLHSELNLSSLELGDSALYFCASSVSGGDSPLHFGNGTRLTVT.

Here the CDR3 reads CSADRDNQPQHF. The CDR3 bases are TGCAGTGCTGATAGGGACAATCAGCCCCAGCATTTT. The rearrangement uses TRBV20-1 and TRBJ1-5; no reliable D call. The germline CDR1 and CDR2 sequences are DFQATT and SNEGSKA (reference sequence). This CDR3 comprises 12 residues. Trimming took 5 bases from V and 3 from J, leaving 8 bases between them.

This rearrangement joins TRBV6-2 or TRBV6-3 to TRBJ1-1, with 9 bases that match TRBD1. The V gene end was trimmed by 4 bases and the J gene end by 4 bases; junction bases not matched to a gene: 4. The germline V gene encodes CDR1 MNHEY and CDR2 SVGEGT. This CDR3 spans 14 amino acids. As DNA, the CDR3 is TGTGCCAGCAGTTGGGACAGGGTGGGCACTGAAGCTTTCTTT. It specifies CASSWDRVGTEAFF.

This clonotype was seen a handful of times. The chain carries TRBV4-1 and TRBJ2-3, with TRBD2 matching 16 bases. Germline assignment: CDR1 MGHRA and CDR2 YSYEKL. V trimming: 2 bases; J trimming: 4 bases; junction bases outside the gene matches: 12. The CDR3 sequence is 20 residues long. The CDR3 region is CASSQIAGLAGGPGPDTQYF. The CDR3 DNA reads TGCGCCAGCAGCCAAATCGCGGGACTAGCGGGAGGGCCTGGGCCAGATACGCAGTATTTT.

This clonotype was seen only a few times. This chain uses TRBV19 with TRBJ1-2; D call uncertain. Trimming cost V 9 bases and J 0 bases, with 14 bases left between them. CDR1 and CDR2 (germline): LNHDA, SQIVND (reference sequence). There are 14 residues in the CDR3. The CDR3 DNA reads TGTGCCAGCGGCATAGACGGCCCTAACTATGGCTACACCTTC. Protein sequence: CASGIDGPNYGYTF.

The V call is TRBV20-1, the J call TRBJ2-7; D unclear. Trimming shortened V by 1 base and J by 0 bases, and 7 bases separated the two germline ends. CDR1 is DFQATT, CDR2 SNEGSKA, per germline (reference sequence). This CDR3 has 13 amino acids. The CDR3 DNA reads TGCAGTGCTAGAGCTGCAGCCTCCTACGAGCAGTACTTC. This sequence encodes CSARAAASYEQYF.

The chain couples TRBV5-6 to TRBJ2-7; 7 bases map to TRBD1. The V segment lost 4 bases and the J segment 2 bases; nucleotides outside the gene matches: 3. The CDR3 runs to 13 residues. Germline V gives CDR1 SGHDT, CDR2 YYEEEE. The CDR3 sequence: CASSTGVAYEQYF. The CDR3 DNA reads TGTGCCAGCAGCACAGGGGTCGCCTACGAGCAGTACTTC.

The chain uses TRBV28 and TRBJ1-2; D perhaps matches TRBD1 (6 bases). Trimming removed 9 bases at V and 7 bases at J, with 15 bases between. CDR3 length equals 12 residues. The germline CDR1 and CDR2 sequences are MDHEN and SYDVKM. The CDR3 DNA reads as TGTGCCAGTCATTCCAGGGGAGGTGGCTACACCTTC. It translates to CASHSRGGGYTF.

For the CDR3, the DNA is TGCAGTGCTGGAGCGGGTGCCGGGGAAACTGAAGCTTTCTTT. Translation: CSAGAGAGETEAFF. The chain is built from TRBV20-1 and TRBJ1-1, with unresolved D. Trimming pared 5 bases from V and 5 bases from J, leaving 18 bases between. Germline lookup yields CDR1 DFQATT and CDR2 SNEGSKA (reference sequence). This CDR3 comprises 14 residues.

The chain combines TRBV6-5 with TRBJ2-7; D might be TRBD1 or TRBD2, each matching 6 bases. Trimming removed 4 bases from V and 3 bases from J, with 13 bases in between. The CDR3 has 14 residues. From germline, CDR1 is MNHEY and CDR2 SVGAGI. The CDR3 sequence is CASSFNGGLYEQYF. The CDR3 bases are TGTGCCAGCAGTTTCAACGGGGGCCTCTACGAGCAGTACTTC.

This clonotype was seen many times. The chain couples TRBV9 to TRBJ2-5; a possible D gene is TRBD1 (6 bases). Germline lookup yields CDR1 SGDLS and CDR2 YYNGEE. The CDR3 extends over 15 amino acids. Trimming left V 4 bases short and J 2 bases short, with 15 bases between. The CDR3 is CASSPQTGTQETQYF. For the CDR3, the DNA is TGTGCCAGCAGCCCCCAGACAGGTACACAAGAGACCCAGTACTTC.

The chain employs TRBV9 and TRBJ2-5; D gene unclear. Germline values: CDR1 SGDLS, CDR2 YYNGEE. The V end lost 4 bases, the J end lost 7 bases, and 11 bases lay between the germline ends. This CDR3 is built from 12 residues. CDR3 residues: CASSHDLGTQYF. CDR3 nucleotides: TGTGCCAGCAGCCACGATCTCGGGACCCAGTACTTC.

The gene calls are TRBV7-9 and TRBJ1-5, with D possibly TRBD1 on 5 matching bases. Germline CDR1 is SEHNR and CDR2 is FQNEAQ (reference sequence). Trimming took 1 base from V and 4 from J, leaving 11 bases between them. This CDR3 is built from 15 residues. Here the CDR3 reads CASSLERSGNQPQHF. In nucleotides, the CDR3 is TGTGCCAGCAGCTTAGAGAGGTCAGGGAATCAGCCCCAGCATTTT. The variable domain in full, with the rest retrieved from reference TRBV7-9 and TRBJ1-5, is DTGVSQNPRHKITKRGQNVTFRCDPISEHNRLYWYRQTLGQGPEFLTYFQNEAQLEKSRLLSDRFSAERPKGSFSTLEIQRTEQGDSAMYLCASSLERSGNQPQHFGDGTRLSIL.

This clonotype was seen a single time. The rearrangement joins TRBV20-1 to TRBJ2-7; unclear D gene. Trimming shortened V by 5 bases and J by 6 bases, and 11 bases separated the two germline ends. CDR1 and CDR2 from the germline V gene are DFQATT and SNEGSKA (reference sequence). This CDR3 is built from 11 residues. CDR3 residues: CSAVPLGEQYF. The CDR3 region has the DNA TGCAGTGCTGTACCCCTAGGCGAGCAGTACTTC.

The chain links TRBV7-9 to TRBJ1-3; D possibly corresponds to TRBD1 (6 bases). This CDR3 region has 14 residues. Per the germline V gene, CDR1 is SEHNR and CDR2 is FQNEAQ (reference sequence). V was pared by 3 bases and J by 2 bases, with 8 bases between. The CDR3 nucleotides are TGTGCCAGCAGCTTCCGACAGGCTGGAAACACCATATATTTT. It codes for CASSFRQAGNTIYF. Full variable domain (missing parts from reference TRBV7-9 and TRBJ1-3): DTGVSQNPRHKITKRGQNVTFRCDPISEHNRLYWYRQTLGQGPEFLTYFQNEAQLEKSRLLSDRFSAERPKGSFSTLEIQRTEQGDSAMYLCASSFRQAGNTIYFGEGSWLTVV.

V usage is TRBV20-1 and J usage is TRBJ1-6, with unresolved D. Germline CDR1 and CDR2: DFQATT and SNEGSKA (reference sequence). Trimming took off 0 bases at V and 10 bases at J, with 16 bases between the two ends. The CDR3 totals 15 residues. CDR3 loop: CSARDFGEAVSPLHF. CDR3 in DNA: TGCAGTGCTAGAGATTTTGGAGAAGCGGTATCACCCCTCCACTTT.

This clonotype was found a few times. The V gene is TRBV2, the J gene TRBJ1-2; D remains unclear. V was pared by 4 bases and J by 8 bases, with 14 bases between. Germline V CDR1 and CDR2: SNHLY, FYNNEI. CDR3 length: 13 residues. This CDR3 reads CASSVTGLEGYTF. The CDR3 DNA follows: TGTGCCAGCAGTGTCACGGGTCTGGAGGGCTACACCTTC. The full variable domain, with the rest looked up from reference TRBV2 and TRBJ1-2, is EPEVTQTPSHQVTQMGQEVILRCVPISNHLYFYWYRQILGQKVEFLVSFYNNEISEKSEIFDDQFSVERPDGSNFTLKIRSTKLEDSAMYFCASSVTGLEGYTFGSGTRLTVV.

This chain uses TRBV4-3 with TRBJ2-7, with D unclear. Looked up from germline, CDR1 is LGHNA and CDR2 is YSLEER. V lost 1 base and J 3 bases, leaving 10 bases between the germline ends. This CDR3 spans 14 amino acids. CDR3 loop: CASSQGAGDYEQYF. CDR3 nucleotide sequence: TGCGCCAGCAGCCAAGGCGCTGGAGACTACGAGCAGTACTTC.

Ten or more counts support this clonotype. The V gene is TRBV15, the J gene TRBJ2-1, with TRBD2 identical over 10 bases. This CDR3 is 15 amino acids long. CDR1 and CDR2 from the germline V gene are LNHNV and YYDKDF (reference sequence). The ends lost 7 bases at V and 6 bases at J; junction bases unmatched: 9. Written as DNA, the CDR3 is TGTGCCACCATGATTAGCGGGAGGCCAATCAATGAGCAGTTCTTC. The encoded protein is CATMISGRPINEQFF.

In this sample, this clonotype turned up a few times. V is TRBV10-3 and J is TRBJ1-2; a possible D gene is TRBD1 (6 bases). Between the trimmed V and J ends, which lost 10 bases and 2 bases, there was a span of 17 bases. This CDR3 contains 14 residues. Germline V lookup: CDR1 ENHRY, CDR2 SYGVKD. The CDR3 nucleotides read TGTGCCAGCACTCGGACAGCGAACAACTATGGCTACACCTTC. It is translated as CASTRTANNYGYTF.

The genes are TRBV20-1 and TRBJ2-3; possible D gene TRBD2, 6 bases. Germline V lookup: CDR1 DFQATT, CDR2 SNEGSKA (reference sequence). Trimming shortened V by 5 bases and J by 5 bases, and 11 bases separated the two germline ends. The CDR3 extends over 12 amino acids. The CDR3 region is CSALRRGDTQYF. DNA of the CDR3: TGCAGTGCTCTCCGGCGGGGAGATACGCAGTATTTT.